This record covers a single T cell receptor beta chain. The germline V gene has CDR1 MNHEY and CDR2 SMNVEV (reference sequence). Trimming removed 6 bases at V and 0 bases at J, with 15 bases between. The CDR3 is made up of 15 amino acids. TCRdb passed the RT-PCR reads through MiXCR, listing each CDR3 protein once. The data contain 900,000 to 1,000,000 distinct CDR3 sequences, roughly 18% of them singletons. This sample was included in a study of patients and donors after allogeneic stem cell transplantation. The clonotype was recovered from a human donor who was either an allogeneic HSCT recipient or a stem cell or donor lymphocyte infusion donor (not recorded which). It is not recorded whose cells these are; they may come from a transplant donor. Input material: blood, either unsorted or a sorted T cell fraction (not recorded which). V is TRBV27 and J is TRBJ2-7, with D possibly being TRBD2 (7 bases). DNA of the CDR3: TGTGCCAGCAGAGAGGCGGGGGCCCCCTCCTACGAGCAGTACTTC. Translating it yields CASREAGAPSYEQYF.